Following are 14 T cell receptor beta chains from one sample sequenced in a study of Ad26.COV2.S vaccination and SARS-CoV-2 variants. Treatment indicated: 15 to 20 received Ad26.COV2.S at low or high dose, single or two shots; 5 received placebo; per-sample allocation not given. The study sampled participants on day 63 after the first vaccine or placebo injection. Sequenced by immunoSEQ multiplex PCR; TCRdb stores in-frame clones only, minus some. The sample records about 680,000 clones, approximately 88% being singletons. The sequencing used peripheral blood, collected in a trial of Ad26.COV2.S vaccine versus placebo. The receptors originated from a person aged 18-60 years who received the Ad26.COV2.S COVID-19 vaccine or a placebo.

V gene TRBV6-5 combines with J gene TRBJ2-7; D is perhaps TRBD1 (5 bases). V was cut by 8 bases and J by 4 bases, with 18 bases left in between. This CDR3 spans 14 amino acids. Germline CDR1 reads MNHEY; CDR2 reads SVGAGI. CDR3 coding DNA: TGTGCCAGCCAATCGGGTCAGGGAATATACGAGCAGTACTTC. Its protein is CASQSGQGIYEQYF.

This clone has a single count. V usage is TRBV5-8 and J usage is TRBJ2-5; D unclear. V lost 0 bases, J lost 0 bases, and 6 bases lay in between. Germline V gene sequence: CDR1 SGHTS, CDR2 YDEGEE. CDR3 length: 14 amino acids. The CDR3 protein is CASSLVPYQETQYF. The CDR3 DNA is TGTGCCAGCAGCTTGGTTCCGTACCAAGAGACCCAGTACTTC. Together with reference TRBV5-8 and TRBJ2-5, the CDR3 gives the full variable domain: EAGVTQSPTHLIKTRGQQATLRCSPISGHTSVYWYQQALGLGLQFLLWYDEGEERNRGNFPPRFSGRQFPNYSSELNVNALELEDSALYLCASSLVPYQETQYFGPGTRLLVL.

This clone was counted once. The V gene is TRBV10-2, the J gene TRBJ1-1, with D maybe TRBD1 (5 bases). The CDR3 extends over 10 amino acids. Per germline, CDR1 WSHSY and CDR2 SAAADI. V was shortened by 8 bases and J by 10 bases, with 11 bases between the two germline ends. The CDR3 region is CASYRGRAFF. CDR3 DNA sequence: TGCGCCAGCTACCGGGGCCGAGCTTTCTTT.

This clone was recorded a few times. The chain has TRBV5-4 and TRBJ1-2; weak D call: TRBD1 (6 bases). V was clipped by 6 bases and J by 5 bases, with 20 bases between them. The CDR3 covers 15 residues. Germline V gene sequence: CDR1 SGHNT, CDR2 YYREEE (reference sequence). CDR3 nucleotide sequence: TGTGCCAGCACCAAGGGCGGGGACATACGATATGGCTACACCTTC. Its protein product is CASTKGGDIRYGYTF.

The CDR3 loop is CAIRVTGGQNTEAFF. CDR3 in DNA: TGTGCCATCAGGGTAACAGGGGGCCAGAACACTGAAGCTTTCTTT. The chain has TRBV10-3 and TRBJ1-1; 9 bases map to TRBD1. The trim removed 6 bases at V and 1 base at J, leaving 6 bases unmatched. The CDR3 sequence is 15 residues long. Germline CDR1 reads ENHRY; CDR2 reads SYGVKD.

The chain is built from TRBV27 and TRBJ2-7; no clear D. Between the trimmed V and J ends, which lost 4 bases and 0 bases, there was a span of 16 bases. The CDR3 covers 16 residues. Germline loops: CDR1 MNHEY, CDR2 SMNVEV (reference sequence). The CDR3 loop reads CASSYGRPTISYEQYF. The DNA for the CDR3 is TGTGCCAGCAGTTATGGCAGACCCACTATCTCCTACGAGCAGTACTTC.

The chain is built from TRBV24-1 and TRBJ2-3; D may be TRBD2 (5 bases). This CDR3 has 14 residues. Deletions cut 3 bases from V and 0 bases from J, with 6 bases between. Per germline, CDR1 KGHDR and CDR2 SFDVKD. CDR3 loop: CATSDAGSTDTQYF. The CDR3 coding sequence is TGTGCCACCAGTGATGCGGGTAGCACAGATACGCAGTATTTT.

This clone appeared a single time. V and J are TRBV12-3 or TRBV12-4 and TRBJ2-7; 8 nucleotides align to TRBD1. The J segment lost 6 bases and the V segment lost 5 bases, leaving 6 bases of the junction unmatched. This CDR3 is 13 amino acids long. Here the CDR3 reads CASSIGQGGEQYF. The CDR3 DNA follows: TGTGCCAGCAGTATAGGACAGGGTGGCGAGCAGTACTTC.

The V call is TRBV19, the J call TRBJ2-4; 8 bases agree with TRBD1. Germline V CDR1 and CDR2: LNHDA, SQIVND (reference sequence). This CDR3 is 20 amino acids long. Germline trimming cut 0 bases from V and 1 base from J; bases unmatched to any gene: 14. The CDR3 reads CASSIDIPGAGGAAKNIQYF. In DNA, the CDR3 is TGTGCCAGTAGTATAGATATCCCCGGAGCAGGGGGCGCCGCCAAAAACATTCAGTACTTC.

The chain is built from TRBV10-3 and TRBJ2-5, with D perhaps matching TRBD2 (6 bases). The CDR3 sequence is 15 residues long. V lost 5 bases and J 2 bases, leaving 15 bases between the germline ends. Germline CDR1 is ENHRY and CDR2 is SYGVKD. CDR3 residues: CAISSSAPGQETQYF. The CDR3 DNA reads as TGTGCCATCAGTTCTAGCGCCCCGGGACAAGAGACCCAGTACTTC.

In regard to this clone: Other DNA sequences of this sample code for an identical CDR3. The rearrangement links TRBV20-1 to TRBJ2-7; the D is unclear. CDR3 length: 11 amino acids. Germline-derived CDR1 and CDR2 are DFQATT and SNEGSKA (reference sequence). The V end lost 1 base, the J end lost 3 bases, and 4 bases lay between the germline ends. The CDR3 region is CSARGSYEQYF. CDR3 DNA sequence: TGCAGTGCTAGAGGCAGCTACGAGCAGTACTTC.

This CDR3 reads CASSRESTRGNAKNIQYF. DNA for the CDR3: TGCGCCAGCAGTCGGGAGTCCACAAGGGGGAACGCCAAAAACATTCAGTACTTC. The V gene is TRBV10-2, the J gene TRBJ2-4; D possibly uses TRBD1 or TRBD2 (6 bases each). CDR1 and CDR2 (germline): WSHSY, SAAADI. This CDR3 is built from 18 residues. Trimming took 5 bases from V and 1 from J, leaving 21 bases between them.

The DNA for the CDR3 is TGTGCCAGCAGCAGGAGGGCTAGCGGGGCCGAGGAGACCCAGTACTTC. It translates to CASSRRASGAEETQYF. The chain carries TRBV5-4 and TRBJ2-5; 9 bases are a match to TRBD2. Germline V gene lookup returns CDR1 SGHNT and CDR2 YYREEE (reference sequence). This CDR3 region has 16 residues. The ends lost 4 bases at V and 5 bases at J; junction bases unmatched: 12.

The chain carries TRBV2 and TRBJ1-4, with D possibly being TRBD1 (5 bases). The CDR3 has 14 residues. V shed 3 bases and J shed 2 bases, with 7 bases lying between them. From germline, CDR1 is SNHLY and CDR2 FYNNEI. CDR3 protein: CASSEAGTNEKLFF. CDR3 sequence (DNA): TGTGCCAGCAGTGAGGCAGGGACTAATGAAAAACTGTTTTTT.